The present TCR beta chain was sequenced within a study of CD8 T cells in Susac syndrome. TCR beta was sequenced from blood CD8+ and CD4+ T cells. In contrast to the negatively isolated CD8+ and CD4+ T cells, TEMRA cells were FACS-enriched. Random hexamers primed reverse transcription of about 0.45 to 1 ug RNA. The amplification used immunoSEQ multiplex PCR on TCR beta CDR3; it spanned 54 Vbeta and 13 Jbeta. Using its own MiXCR run on the immunoSEQ multiplex PCR reads, TCRdb lists one record per CDR3 protein. The sample includes about 210,000 distinct CDR3 sequences, roughly 92% of them seen just once. The sequence was obtained from a human donor in good health. Sequencing was done on a sample of CD4+ T cells from PBMCs.

The CDR3 protein is CASSQDYYGYTF. For the CDR3, the DNA is TGTGCCAGCAGCCAAGATTACTATGGCTACACCTTC. The chain links TRBV3-1 to TRBJ1-2; no reliable D call. CDR3 length equals 12 residues. The V gene's germline CDR1 is LGHDT and CDR2 YNNKEL (reference sequence). The ends were cut back, 0 bases at V and 3 bases at J, with 2 bases in the middle. The complete variable domain, with remaining parts taken from reference TRBV3-1 and TRBJ1-2, reads DTAVSQTPKYLVTQMGNDKSIKCEQNLGHDTMYWYKQDSKKFLKIMFSYNNKELIINETVPNRFSPKSPDKAHLNLHINSLELGDSAVYFCASSQDYYGYTFGSGTRLTVV.